These T cell receptor beta chains were read from a single sample in a study of cytomegalovirus exposure and HLA in healthy donors. Only in-frame clones appear in the TCRdb table, and some are missing; sequencing was by immunoSEQ multiplex PCR. In the table there are 150,000 or so clones, approximately 76% of which are singletons. Sequencing input: PBMCs. The receptor set was obtained from a female donor in good health and CMV-seronegative. Each CDR3 is given with its conserved first and last residue. D genes are given only for firm matches. Some rows mark clone size as missing; the rest say once, few, many or name a class of expanded clone.

>many|NA|14|TRBJ1-1|TRBV9
CASSVAGAGTEAFF
TGTGCCAGCAGCGTCGCTGGGGCGGGGACTGAAGCTTTCTTT
>NA|TRBD1|17|TRBJ1-2|TRBV18
CASSATGGGAGLYGYTF
TGTGCCAGCTCAGCGACAGGGGGAGGCGCGGGACTCTATGGCTACACCTTC
>NA|NA|13|TRBJ1-2|TRBV5-1
CASSSDNNYGYTF
TGCGCCAGCAGCTCCGACAATAACTATGGCTACACCTTC
>NA|NA|13|TRBJ2-5|TRBV6-6
CASSWALRETQYF
TGTGCCAGCAGTTGGGCCCTTCGAGAGACCCAGTACTTC
>NA|NA|15|TRBJ2-7|TRBV9
CASSVGLADSYEQYF
TGTGCCAGCAGCGTCGGGTTGGCGGACTCCTACGAGCAGTACTTC
>once|NA|13|TRBJ2-7|TRBV2
CASSEATGGEQYF
TGTGCCAGCAGTGAAGCGACAGGCGGCGAGCAGTACTTC
>few|NA|12|TRBJ1-2|TRBV19
CASNQATYGYTF
TGTGCCAGTAACCAAGCGACCTATGGCTACACCTTC
>NA|TRBD1|14|TRBJ1-5|TRBV6-5
CASSRDRSNQPQHF
TGTGCCAGCTCCCGGGACAGGTCGAATCAGCCCCAGCATTTT
>NA|TRBD2|14|TRBJ2-7|TRBV6-1
CASRRGGLPYEQYF
TGTGCCAGCAGGCGGGGGGGCCTTCCCTACGAGCAGTACTTC
>NA|NA|15|TRBJ2-2|TRBV6-4
CASSMTPGDTGELFF
TGTGCCAGCAGCATGACGCCGGGGGACACCGGGGAGCTGTTTTTT
>NA|NA|15|TRBJ1-1|TRBV6-1
CASSDGRGGRTEAFF
TGTGCCAGCAGTGACGGGCGGGGAGGGCGGACTGAAGCTTTCTTT
>NA|TRBD1|15|TRBJ1-1|TRBV5-1
CASSRDSSMNTEAFF
TGCGCCAGCAGCAGGGACAGCTCAATGAACACTGAAGCTTTCTTT
>NA|TRBD2|15|TRBJ2-7|TRBV7-6
CASSSGAGGPAEQYF
TGTGCCAGCAGCTCTGGGGCGGGAGGGCCGGCCGAGCAGTACTTC
>NA|NA|11|TRBJ1-1|TRBV30
CAWGRNTEAFF
TGTGCCTGGGGGAGGAACACTGAAGCTTTCTTT
>NA|NA|13|TRBJ1-1|TRBV30
CAWSDAGDTEAFF
TGTGCCTGGAGTGACGCAGGGGACACTGAAGCTTTCTTT
>NA|NA|14|TRBJ2-3|TRBV13
CASSLGLALDTQYF
TGTGCCAGCAGCTTAGGCCTAGCGCTTGATACGCAGTATTTT
>NA|NA|13|TRBJ1-6|TRBV5-1
CASSLDSNSPLHF
TGCGCCAGCAGCTTGGACTCTAATTCACCCCTCCACTTT
>NA|TRBD2|15|TRBJ2-7|TRBV7-2
CASSLDGRYPQKQYF
TGTGCCAGCAGCTTAGACGGGAGGTACCCCCAAAAGCAGTACTTC
>few|NA|14|TRBJ2-7|TRBV25-1
CASSEPGDYYEQYF
TGTGCCAGCAGTGAGCCGGGTGACTACTACGAGCAGTACTTC
>NA|NA|14|TRBJ2-7|TRBV5-1
CASSSRQPGDEQYF
TGCGCCAGCAGCTCTCGGCAGCCAGGGGACGAGCAGTACTTC
>NA|NA|14|TRBJ2-5|TRBV11-2
CASSLGGAQETQYF
TGTGCCAGCAGCTTAGGCGGGGCGCAAGAGACCCAGTACTTC
>NA|NA|15|TRBJ2-5|TRBV7-2
CASSLAGTGEETQYF
TGTGCCAGCAGCTTAGCGGGGACTGGGGAAGAGACCCAGTACTTC
>NA|TRBD1|16|TRBJ2-3|TRBV5-4
CASSFYRGTTTDTQYF
TGTGCCAGCAGCTTCTACAGGGGCACGACGACAGATACGCAGTATTTT
>NA|TRBD2|14|TRBJ2-1|TRBV6-1
CASSGTRTYNEQFF
TGTGCCAGCAGTGGGACTAGAACCTACAATGAGCAGTTCTTC
>NA|NA|15|TRBJ2-3|TRBV2
CASSDPAGGGDTQYF
TGTGCCAGCAGTGATCCCGCGGGCGGCGGTGATACGCAGTATTTT
>NA|TRBD2|14|TRBJ2-1|TRBV11-2
CASTPGLAGNEQFF
TGTGCCAGCACCCCCGGACTAGCGGGCAATGAGCAGTTCTTC
>NA|NA|13|TRBJ1-6|TRBV29-1
CSVGGTSNSPLHF
TGCAGCGTCGGGGGGACTTCGAATTCACCCCTCCACTTT
>NA|TRBD1|15|TRBJ1-1|TRBV6-1
CASTPGQGLNTGAFF
TGTGCCAGCACCCCGGGACAGGGGCTGAACACTGGAGCTTTCTTT
>once|NA|15|TRBJ2-7|TRBV7-6
CASSLSQAPSYEQYF
TGTGCCAGCAGCTTAAGCCAGGCACCCTCCTACGAGCAGTACTTC
>once|TRBD2|16|TRBJ2-3|TRBV5-1
CASSPPFSGSADTQYF
TGCGCCAGCAGCCCTCCTTTTAGCGGGAGCGCAGATACGCAGTATTTT
>NA|TRBD1|14|TRBJ1-1|TRBV18
CASSPFTGGTEAFF
TGTGCCAGCTCACCCTTTACAGGGGGCACTGAAGCTTTCTTT
>NA|NA|14|TRBJ1-1|TRBV30
CAWKPGTPGSEAFF
TGTGCCTGGAAACCGGGGACTCCCGGGTCTGAAGCTTTCTTT
>NA|TRBD2|16|TRBJ2-2|TRBV19
CASSPLAGGSTGELFF
TGTGCCAGTAGTCCTCTAGCGGGAGGGTCTACCGGGGAGCTGTTTTTT
>NA|TRBD1|17|TRBJ1-5|TRBV10-3
CAISPGTGGRSNQPQHF
TGTGCCATCAGTCCGGGGACAGGGGGCCGCAGCAATCAGCCCCAGCATTTT
>once|NA|13|TRBJ1-5|TRBV21-1
CASSSQGDRGWHF
TGTGCCAGCAGCTCGCAGGGGGACAGGGGATGGCATTTT
>NA|NA|16|TRBJ1-6|TRBV5-1
CASSGEGGSYNSPLHF
TGCGCCAGCAGCGGAGAAGGGGGCTCCTATAATTCACCCCTCCACTTT
>few|NA|14|TRBJ2-7|TRBV6-6
CASSSRTPAYEQYF
TGTGCCAGCAGTTCGAGGACTCCCGCCTACGAGCAGTACTTC
>NA|TRBD2|15|TRBJ2-7|TRBV9
CASSVEGGRTYEQYF
TGTGCCAGCAGCGTAGAGGGCGGGAGGACCTACGAGCAGTACTTC
>NA|TRBD1|14|TRBJ1-4|TRBV5-5
CASSSGQGSEKLFF
TGTGCCAGCAGCTCCGGACAGGGAAGTGAAAAACTGTTTTTT